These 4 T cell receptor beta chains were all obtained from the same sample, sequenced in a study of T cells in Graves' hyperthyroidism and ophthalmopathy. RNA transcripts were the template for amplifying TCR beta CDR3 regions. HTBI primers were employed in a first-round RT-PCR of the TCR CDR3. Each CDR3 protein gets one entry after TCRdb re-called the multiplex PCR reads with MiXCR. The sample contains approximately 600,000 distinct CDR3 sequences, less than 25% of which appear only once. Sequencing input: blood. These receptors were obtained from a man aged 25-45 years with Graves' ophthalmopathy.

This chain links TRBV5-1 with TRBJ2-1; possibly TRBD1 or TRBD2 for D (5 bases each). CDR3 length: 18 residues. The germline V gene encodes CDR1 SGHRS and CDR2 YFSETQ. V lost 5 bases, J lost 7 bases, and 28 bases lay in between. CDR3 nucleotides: TGCGCCAGCAGTGACAGTGTGGGTCACCTACCGAGGGAGAATGAGCAGTTCTTC. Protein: CASSDSVGHLPRENEQFF. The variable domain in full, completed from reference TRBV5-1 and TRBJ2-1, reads KAGVTQTPRYLIKTRGQQVTLSCSPISGHRSVSWYQQTPGQGLQFLFEYFSETQRNKGNFPGRFSGRQFSNSRSEMNVSTLELGDSALYLCASSDSVGHLPRENEQFFGPGTRLTVL.

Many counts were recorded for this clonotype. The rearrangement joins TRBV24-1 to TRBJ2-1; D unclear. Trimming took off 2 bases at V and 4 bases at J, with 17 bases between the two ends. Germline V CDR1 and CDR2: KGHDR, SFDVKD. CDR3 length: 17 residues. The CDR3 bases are TGTGCCACCAGTGATTACAGAATTACGGACGTTTACAATGAGCAGTTCTTC. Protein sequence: CATSDYRITDVYNEQFF.

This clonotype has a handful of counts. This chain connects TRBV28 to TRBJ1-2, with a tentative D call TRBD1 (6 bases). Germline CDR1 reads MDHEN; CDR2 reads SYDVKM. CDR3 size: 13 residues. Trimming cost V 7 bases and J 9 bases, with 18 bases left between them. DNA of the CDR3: TGTGCCAGCATTAGCGGGGCAGGGGTCAGCTACACCTTC. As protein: CASISGAGVSYTF.

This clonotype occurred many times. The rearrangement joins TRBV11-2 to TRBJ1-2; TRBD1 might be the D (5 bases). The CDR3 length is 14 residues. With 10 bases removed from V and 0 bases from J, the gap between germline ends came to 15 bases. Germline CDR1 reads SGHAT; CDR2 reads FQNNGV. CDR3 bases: TGTGCCATCGTCGACAGCTCCACTAACTATGGCTACACCTTC. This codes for CAIVDSSTNYGYTF.